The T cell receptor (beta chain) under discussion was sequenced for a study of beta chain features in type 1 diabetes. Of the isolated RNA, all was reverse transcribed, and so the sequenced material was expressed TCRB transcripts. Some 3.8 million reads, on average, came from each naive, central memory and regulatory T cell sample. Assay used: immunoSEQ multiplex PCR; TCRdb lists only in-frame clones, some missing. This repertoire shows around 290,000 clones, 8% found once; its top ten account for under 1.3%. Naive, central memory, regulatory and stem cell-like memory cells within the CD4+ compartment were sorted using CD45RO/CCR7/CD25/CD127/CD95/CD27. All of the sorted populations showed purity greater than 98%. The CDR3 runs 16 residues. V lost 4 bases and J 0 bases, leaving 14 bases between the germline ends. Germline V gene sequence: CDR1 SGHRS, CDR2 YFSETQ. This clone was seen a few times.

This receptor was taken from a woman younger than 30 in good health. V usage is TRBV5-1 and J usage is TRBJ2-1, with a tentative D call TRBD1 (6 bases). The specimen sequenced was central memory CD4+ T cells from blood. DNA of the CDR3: TGCGCCAGCAGCCCCCCCACAGGGAGCTCCTACAATGAGCAGTTCTTC. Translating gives CASSPPTGSSYNEQFF.